These 20 T cell receptor beta chains share one sample of origin, sequenced in a study of radiotherapy plus CTLA-4 blockade in lung cancer. Some clones are missing from TCRdb's copy, which holds only in-frame ones; the method was immunoSEQ multiplex PCR. The data contain roughly 45,000 clones, around 70% of them seen just once; the ten biggest clones take up roughly 25%. This specimen was peripheral blood, taken from a patient treated with radiotherapy plus ipilimumab. The receptors derive from a human donor with non-small cell lung cancer who had a partial response to radiotherapy plus ipilimumab.

This clone was seen just once. J is TRBJ2-7 and V is TRBV5-5; D is ambiguous. Germline CDR1 SGHKS, CDR2 YYEKEE (reference sequence). This CDR3 spans 12 amino acids. V was clipped by 4 bases and J by 9 bases, with 14 bases between them. CDR3 DNA: TGTGCCAGCAGCGAGGATTTGGTAGCGCAGTACTTC. Its protein product is CASSEDLVAQYF.

This clone has just a few counts. In DNA form, the CDR3 reads TGTGCCAGCATTCCATTCGGGGGTGGCACTGAAGCTTTCTTT. It encodes CASIPFGGGTEAFF. This chain uses TRBV6-1 with TRBJ1-1, with D perhaps matching TRBD1 (5 bases). From germline, CDR1 is MNHNS and CDR2 SASEGT. Trimming cost V 7 bases and J 4 bases, with 16 bases left between them. This CDR3 contains 14 residues.

The chain is built from TRBV30 and TRBJ1-1, with TRBD1 matching over 7 bases. The CDR3 totals 12 residues. Trimming at V came to 0 bases and at J to 13 bases, leaving 8 bases not matched to a gene. Germline assignment: CDR1 GTSNPN and CDR2 SVGIG (reference sequence). DNA for the CDR3: TGTGCCTGGAGTGTACTAGGGGGCCGGTTTTTCTTT. It translates to CAWSVLGGRFFF.

This rearrangement joins TRBV2 to TRBJ2-1; D possibly corresponds to TRBD2 (5 bases). V lost 8 bases, J lost 8 bases, and 19 bases lay in between. The CDR3 is made up of 14 amino acids. The germline V gene encodes CDR1 SNHLY and CDR2 FYNNEI. CDR3: CASGRGLVADEQFF. Here the CDR3 DNA reads TGTGCCAGCGGGAGAGGTTTGGTGGCCGATGAGCAGTTCTTC.

The J gene is TRBJ1-2, the V gene TRBV9; the match to TRBD1 covers 7 bases. CDR1 is SGDLS, CDR2 YYNGEE, per germline. This CDR3 is built from 13 residues. V trimming: 0 bases; J trimming: 8 bases; junction bases outside the gene matches: 4. The CDR3 sequence is CASSVDDREGYTF. CDR3 bases: TGTGCCAGCAGCGTAGACGACAGGGAAGGCTACACCTTC.

The rearrangement joins TRBV6-5 to TRBJ2-7; D may be TRBD1 (6 bases). The V end was cut by 6 bases, the J end by 1 base, with 10 bases between. Germline V lookup: CDR1 MNHEY, CDR2 SVGAGI. The CDR3 length is 13 residues. Here the CDR3 reads CASSLTGSYEQYF. The DNA of the CDR3 is TGTGCCAGCAGCTTAACAGGGTCCTACGAGCAGTACTTC.

CDR3 amino acids: CASSRTATNYGYTF. The CDR3 DNA follows: TGTGCCAGCAGCCGGACAGCGACTAACTATGGCTACACCTTC. This chain connects TRBV7-8 to TRBJ1-2; D may be TRBD1 (6 bases). CDR1 SGHVS and CDR2 FQNEAQ come from the germline V gene. V was cut by 5 bases and J by 0 bases, with 10 bases left in between. The CDR3 totals 14 residues.

The CDR3 loop is CASASRAGGSNEQFF. Written as DNA, the CDR3 is TGCGCCAGCGCGTCTCGAGCGGGAGGATCCAATGAGCAGTTCTTC. The J gene is TRBJ2-1, the V gene TRBV5-1, with TRBD2 matching 9 bases. Unmatched junction bases numbered 11, after V lost 7 bases and J lost 6 bases. CDR3 length equals 15 residues. The germline CDR1 and CDR2 sequences are SGHRS and YFSETQ.

The rearrangement joins TRBV7-3 to TRBJ1-1; no reliable D call. CDR1 is SGHTA, CDR2 FQGTGA, per germline. This CDR3 is built from 13 residues. V was pared by 4 bases and J by 8 bases, with 14 bases between. The CDR3 DNA reads as TGTGCCAGCAGCTCCCACGGGGAGAGGGAAGCTTTCTTT. Protein: CASSSHGEREAFF.

The chain carries TRBV5-4 and TRBJ2-3, with D perhaps matching TRBD2 (6 bases). Trimming left V 1 base short and J 3 bases short, with 15 bases between. The V gene's germline CDR1 is SGHNT and CDR2 YYREEE (reference sequence). The CDR3 contains 16 residues. CDR3 nucleotides: TGTGCCAGCAGCTTGAGTAGCGGAAAGGGGACAGATACGCAGTATTTT. Amino acids: CASSLSSGKGTDTQYF.

The chain links TRBV7-2 to TRBJ1-1, with 11 positions matching TRBD1. The length of the CDR3 is 17 residues. V gave up 6 bases and J gave up 0 bases; unmatched junction bases: 9. Germline V gene data show CDR1 as SGHTA and CDR2 as FQGNSA. The CDR3 sequence is CASSWGQGVIVNTEAFF. CDR3 nucleotides: TGTGCCAGCAGTTGGGGACAGGGGGTGATCGTGAACACTGAAGCTTTCTTT.

This clone was observed a handful of times. CDR3 in DNA: TGTGCCAGCAGCCCCGGGGGGGGAGTAGATCAGCCCCAGCATTTT. The encoded protein is CASSPGGGVDQPQHF. The gene calls are TRBV9 and TRBJ1-5; tentatively, D is TRBD1 (5 bases). This CDR3 is built from 15 residues. CDR1 is SGDLS, CDR2 YYNGEE, per germline. The V and J ends lost 4 bases and 5 bases respectively, with 16 bases between them.

A few counts support this clone. The J gene is TRBJ1-2, the V gene TRBV30; a possible D gene is TRBD1 (5 bases). The germline CDR1 and CDR2 sequences are GTSNPN and SVGIG (reference sequence). The CDR3 has 13 residues. Trimming cost V 0 bases and J 6 bases, with 11 bases left between them. The CDR3: CAWSVAGRNGYTF. The CDR3 coding sequence is TGTGCCTGGAGTGTCGCAGGGAGGAATGGCTACACCTTC.

The chain links TRBV12-5 to TRBJ1-1; D uncertain. V was pared by 1 base and J by 4 bases, with 10 bases between. This CDR3 has 14 residues. Germline V lookup: CDR1 LGHNT, CDR2 FRNRAP. CDR3 amino acids: CASGLGSGGTEAFF. In DNA, the CDR3 is TGTGCTAGTGGTTTGGGGTCGGGTGGCACTGAAGCTTTCTTT.

The CDR3 nucleotides read TGCGCCAGCAGCTTAGCGGGACCTAACACCGGGGAGCTGTTTTTT. Translation: CASSLAGPNTGELFF. This rearrangement joins TRBV5-1 to TRBJ2-2; 7 nucleotides agree with TRBD2. J lost 2 bases, V lost 2 bases, and 3 bases had no gene match. CDR3 length equals 15 residues. Germline V gene lookup returns CDR1 SGHRS and CDR2 YFSETQ.

This chain joins TRBV6-1 and TRBJ2-5; maybe TRBD1 (6 bases). Trimming left V 4 bases short and J 3 bases short, with 15 bases between. Germline CDR1 MNHNS, CDR2 SASEGT. The CDR3 is 15 residues long. The CDR3 loop reads CASSGGQTPKETQYF. The CDR3 nucleotides are TGTGCCAGCAGTGGGGGACAAACCCCCAAAGAGACCCAGTACTTC.

This clone has only one observation. The rearrangement links TRBV7-2 to TRBJ1-4; D is possibly TRBD1 (6 bases). CDR3 size: 16 residues. Per the germline V gene, CDR1 is SGHTA and CDR2 is FQGNSA. V lost 2 bases, J lost 4 bases, and 14 bases lay in between. CDR3 sequence reads: CASSLNRDYGNEKLFF. As DNA, the CDR3 is TGTGCCAGCAGCTTAAACAGGGATTATGGTAATGAAAAACTGTTTTTT.

This clone appeared a single time. The V gene is TRBV7-2, the J gene TRBJ2-2, with 10 bases aligning to TRBD2. CDR3 length: 17 residues. Germline V CDR1 and CDR2: SGHTA, FQGNSA. V lost 4 bases, J lost 6 bases, and 11 bases stayed unmatched. CDR3 amino acids: CASSSTSGRASSGELFF. The DNA of the CDR3 is TGTGCCAGCAGCTCCACGAGCGGGAGGGCGTCCTCCGGGGAGCTGTTTTTT.

The chain combines TRBV15 with TRBJ1-1, with D unresolved. CDR1 is LNHNV, CDR2 YYDKDF, per germline (reference sequence). This CDR3 is built from 14 residues. V gave up 0 bases and J gave up 0 bases, with 5 bases separating them. CDR3 DNA: TGTGCCACCAGCAGAGAGGAGGTGAACACTGAAGCTTTCTTT. Protein sequence: CATSREEVNTEAFF.

V is TRBV2 and J is TRBJ2-3; D uncertain. V was pared by 7 bases and J by 2 bases, with 13 bases between. CDR3 size: 14 residues. The germline V gene has CDR1 SNHLY and CDR2 FYNNEI. DNA for the CDR3: TGTGCCAGCAAGCGTGACGATCTCACAGATACGCAGTATTTT. It translates to CASKRDDLTDTQYF.